These T cell receptor beta chains were read from a single sample in a study of shared clonotypes between healthy human individuals. Assay used: immunoSEQ multiplex PCR; TCRdb lists only in-frame clones, some missing. This sample has millions of clones, with approximately 95% found just once. The sample was naive CD4+ T cells from PBMCs. Every receptor here comes from a man between 18 and 29 years old in good health. Some clones in this sample may be carry-over from other donors' samples. Both conserved end residues are part of each CDR3. A D gene is named only where the DNA matches it firmly. A clone size is listed for some rows: how often the clone was seen (once, few, many), or a class if it is expanded.

J gene | clone size | V gene | D gene | CDR3 DNA | CDR3 protein
TRBJ2-7 | NA | TRBV14 | TRBD1 | TGTGCCAGCAGCCCTCTCGGGACAGCATTTAACGAGCAGTACTTC | CASSPLGTAFNEQYF
TRBJ2-7 | NA | TRBV4-2 | TRBD2 | TGTGCCAGCAGCCAAGACTTACTAGCGGGATCCTACGAGCAGTACTTC | CASSQDLLAGSYEQYF
TRBJ1-5 | NA | TRBV28 | NA | TGTGCCAGCAGTTTAGGGACACCCAATCAGCCCCAGCATTTT | CASSLGTPNQPQHF
TRBJ1-5 | NA | TRBV5-1 | NA | TGCGCCAGCAGTTTAGGAGCTGGCAATCAGCCCCAGCATTTT | CASSLGAGNQPQHF
TRBJ1-5 | NA | TRBV18 | TRBD1 | TGTGCCAGCTCAGCACAGGGGGCGGATCAGCCCCAGCATTTT | CASSAQGADQPQHF
TRBJ1-1 | NA | TRBV2 | NA | TGTGCCAGCAGTCCCCAGGCTAACACTGAAGCTTTCTTT | CASSPQANTEAFF
TRBJ2-7 | NA | TRBV7-2 | TRBD1 | TGTGCCAGCAGCCGCGACAGGGGGGCCGCCGAGCAGTACTTC | CASSRDRGAAEQYF
TRBJ1-1 | NA | TRBV28 | NA | TGTGCCAGCAGTTCAGGGATGAACACTGAAGCTTTCTTT | CASSSGMNTEAFF
TRBJ1-2 | NA | TRBV28 | NA | TGTGCCAGCAGTACCTCTTTGGGTCAGGGGATCGGCTACACCTTC | CASSTSLGQGIGYTF
TRBJ2-7 | once | TRBV7-9 | TRBD1 | TGTGCCAGCAGCCCTCAACAGGGGAGCTCCTACGAGCAGTACTTC | CASSPQQGSSYEQYF
TRBJ1-2 | NA | TRBV7-8 | NA | TGTGCCAGCAGCACCGAAGGCCGGCACTATGGCTACACCTTC | CASSTEGRHYGYTF
TRBJ1-2 | NA | TRBV5-1 | NA | TGCGCCAGCAGCGGACAGACCTATGGCTACACCTTC | CASSGQTYGYTF
TRBJ2-5 | NA | TRBV7-3 | NA | TGTGCCAGCAGCTCTCCTTTGGGCAGGAAAGAGACCCAGTACTTC | CASSSPLGRKETQYF
TRBJ2-3 | NA | TRBV11-3 | TRBD2 | TGTGCCAGCAGCTCCAGTGTAGCGGGAGTCGGGACAGATACGCAGTATTTT | CASSSSVAGVGTDTQYF
TRBJ1-4 | NA | TRBV9 | NA | TGTGCCAGCAGCGAGAGGGACGGACGGGATGAAAAACTGTTTTTT | CASSERDGRDEKLFF
TRBJ2-1 | NA | TRBV6-6 | NA | TGTGCCAGCAGGGCGACAGGCGATGAGCAGTTCTTC | CASRATGDEQFF
TRBJ1-1 | NA | TRBV7-9 | TRBD1 | TGTGCCAGCAGCTTACTAGGACAGGGGGCGAGCACTGAAGCTTTCTTT | CASSLLGQGASTEAFF
TRBJ2-1 | NA | TRBV28 | NA | TGTGCCAGCAGTTTTGGACCGGGACAATCCTACAATGAGCAGTTCTTC | CASSFGPGQSYNEQFF
TRBJ1-4 | once | TRBV18 | TRBD1 | TGTGCCAGCTCACCTACGGGACAGGCGCGAGAAAAACTGTTTTTT | CASSPTGQAREKLFF
TRBJ2-7 | NA | TRBV7-2 | NA | TGTGCCAGCAGCCCGGGATCGAGCGAGCAGTACTTC | CASSPGSSEQYF
TRBJ2-1 | NA | TRBV18 | NA | TGTGCCAGCTCACAACCAGGGGCCGTCTCCTACAATGAGCAGTTCTTC | CASSQPGAVSYNEQFF
TRBJ2-2 | NA | TRBV5-1 | TRBD2 | TGCGCCAGCAGCTTCCTAGCGGGAGATAACACCGGGGAGCTGTTTTTT | CASSFLAGDNTGELFF
TRBJ1-5 | NA | TRBV29-1 | NA | TGCAGCGTGGTGACAGACTTAGGACAGCCCCAGCATTTT | CSVVTDLGQPQHF
TRBJ2-4 | NA | TRBV11-2 | NA | TGTGCCAGCAGCTTAGGACCCGGCATACAGTACTTC | CASSLGPGIQYF
TRBJ1-5 | NA | TRBV5-1 | NA | TGCGCCAGCAGCTTGGAAACCATGAAGGGGCCCCAGCATTTT | CASSLETMKGPQHF
TRBJ1-2 | few | TRBV28 | TRBD1 | TGTGCCAGCAGTGAACAGGGGTACGGCTACACCTTC | CASSEQGYGYTF
TRBJ2-1 | NA | TRBV4-1 | NA | TGCGCCAGCAGCCAACTGACTAGAAACAATGAGCAGTTCTTC | CASSQLTRNNEQFF
TRBJ2-2 | NA | TRBV7-9 | TRBD1 | TGTGCCAGCAGCTTACAGGGGGCCCTGAACACCGGGGAGCTGTTTTTT | CASSLQGALNTGELFF
TRBJ1-5 | few | TRBV19 | NA | TGTGCCAGTACGCCCTACCCCGGAAATCAGCCCCAGCATTTT | CASTPYPGNQPQHF
TRBJ1-4 | once | TRBV28 | NA | TGTGCCAGCACCCCCAGGCGGGGTCTTAGGGAAAAACTGTTTTTT | CASTPRRGLREKLFF
TRBJ2-4 | once | TRBV19 | TRBD2 | TGTGCCAGTAGTATTTTCCTAGCGGGAGTTAAAGCGAGAGACATTCAGTACTTC | CASSIFLAGVKARDIQYF
TRBJ2-5 | NA | TRBV4-2 | TRBD1 | TGTGCCAGCACCAGGGGGACAGGGTCCCAAGAGACCCAGTACTTC | CASTRGTGSQETQYF
TRBJ2-2 | few | TRBV5-1 | NA | TGCGCCAGCAGCCTACCTCGTGGAGGGCACACCGGGGAGCTGTTTTTT | CASSLPRGGHTGELFF
TRBJ1-4 | NA | TRBV6-1 | TRBD1 | TGTGCCAGCAGTGGACAGGGGGCGGTGGAAAAACTGTTTTTT | CASSGQGAVEKLFF
TRBJ2-1 | NA | TRBV21-1 | NA | TGTGCCAGCGGATCCGGGACTAGCGGAAATGAGCAGTTCTTC | CASGSGTSGNEQFF
TRBJ2-3 | NA | TRBV7-2 | NA | TGTGCCAGCAGCTCCCGCGCAGGTCAAGATAAGTATTTT | CASSSRAGQDKYF
TRBJ2-1 | NA | TRBV14 | NA | TGTGCCAGCAGCCAAGGGTCTGGCGGGGTCGAGCAGTTCTTC | CASSQGSGGVEQFF
TRBJ2-1 | NA | TRBV5-1 | NA | TGCGCCAGCAGCTTGCGTATGGGGTATGAGCAGTTCTTC | CASSLRMGYEQFF
TRBJ2-3 | NA | TRBV6-5 | NA | TGTGCCAGCAGTTACTCCTGGAGACAGAATACGCAGTATTTT | CASSYSWRQNTQYF
TRBJ2-7 | NA | TRBV25-1 | NA | TGTGCCACCAGAAGGGACACTGGGCGGGACGAGCAGTACTTC | CATRRDTGRDEQYF
TRBJ2-5 | NA | TRBV15 | TRBD2 | TGTGCCACCAGCAGAGCACCGGGGCGGGAGGGGAAGACCCAGTACTTC | CATSRAPGREGKTQYF
TRBJ2-1 | once | TRBV5-5 | NA | TGTGCCAGCACAGGACAACAAGGCAGTGGGCAGTTCTTC | CASTGQQGSGQFF
TRBJ2-2 | NA | TRBV6-1 | TRBD2 | TGTGCCAGCAGTGCGGGACTAGCGGTTTCGAACACCGGGGAGCTGTTTTTT | CASSAGLAVSNTGELFF
TRBJ1-2 | once | TRBV19 | TRBD1 | TGTGCCAGTAGGATGCGGGACAGGGGCCATGGCTACACCTTC | CASRMRDRGHGYTF
TRBJ2-2 | NA | TRBV19 | NA | TGTGCCAGTAGGAGGTGGGCTGACAACACCGGGGAGCTGTTTTTT | CASRRWADNTGELFF
TRBJ2-7 | NA | TRBV5-4 | TRBD1 | TGTGCCAGCAGCTTACTCGACAGGGCGTGGGTGGGGTCCTACGAGCAGTACTTC | CASSLLDRAWVGSYEQYF
TRBJ2-7 | NA | TRBV28 | TRBD2 | TGTGCCAGCAGTTTCCTGAACCCTAGGACTAGCGGGACAACCTACGAGCAGTACTTC | CASSFLNPRTSGTTYEQYF
TRBJ2-3 | NA | TRBV14 | NA | TGTGCCAGCAGCCAATCCCGTACGCAGTATTTT | CASSQSRTQYF
TRBJ1-3 | NA | TRBV6-5 | TRBD1 | TGTGCCAGCAGTTGGACAGGGGGGCACACCATATATTTT | CASSWTGGHTIYF
TRBJ1-5 | NA | TRBV28 | NA | TGTGCCAGCAGCCTTAGACAGATTGGCAATCAGCCCCAGCATTTT | CASSLRQIGNQPQHF
TRBJ2-1 | NA | TRBV11-3 | NA | TGTGCCAGCAGCTCCCCACAGGGTTCGAGCTCCTACAATGAGCAGTTCTTC | CASSSPQGSSSYNEQFF
TRBJ2-1 | NA | TRBV18 | NA | TGTGCCAGCTCAAAACAGGGCAATGAGCAGTTCTTC | CASSKQGNEQFF
TRBJ1-1 | few | TRBV7-2 | NA | TGTGCCAGCAGCTTAGTTACCGGAGTTGACGGAGCTTTCTTT | CASSLVTGVDGAFF
TRBJ2-3 | NA | TRBV7-6 | TRBD1 | TGTGCCAGCAGCGGACAGGGGGCCGGGGATACGCAGTATTTT | CASSGQGAGDTQYF
TRBJ1-1 | few | TRBV28 | NA | TGTGCCAGCAGTTTGGAGGGGCGGGCTTTCTTT | CASSLEGRAFF